Described below is a single TCR beta chain sequence and its context. Its target is unknown. V lost 1 base and J lost 3; bases outside the gene matches: 15. The germline gives CDR1 SGHDT, CDR2 YYEEEE. The CDR3 consists of 20 residues. This entry belongs to a study of glioma-infiltrating T cells. Study observations and caveats: CDR3 overlap between tissue and blood was very small.

TCR alpha and beta CDR3 regions were amplified from RNA using iRepertoire nested multiplex PCR. Input was about 85-400 ng of tissue mRNA or PBMC total RNA. TCRdb independently ran MiXCR on the multiplex PCR reads; one entry per CDR3 protein. This table has 150,000 to 200,000 distinct CDR3 sequences, more than 30% appearing once. The clonotype originates from a human donor with low-grade glioma or glioblastoma, undergoing nonglioma brain surgery, or in good health (not recorded which). The sequenced sample consisted of glioma tissue, nonneoplastic brain tissue, or PBMCs (not recorded which). The rearrangement links TRBV5-6 to TRBJ2-7; 14 bases fit TRBD2. CDR3: CASSLQQGGTSGSILYEQYF. CDR3 nucleotide sequence: TGTGCCAGCAGCTTGCAACAGGGGGGGACTAGCGGGAGTATTCTCTACGAGCAGTACTTC.